The clone carrying this TCR beta chain has a count of ten or more. This sample is part of a study of T cells in Graves' hyperthyroidism and ophthalmopathy. V shed 6 bases and J 7 bases; nucleotides not matched to a gene: 9. CDR3 size: 14 residues. Amplification of TCR beta CDR3 regions used RNA as the template. With the HTBI primer set, the TCR CDR3 went through a first round of RT-PCR. MiXCR, run by TCRdb on the multiplex PCR reads, gives a single entry per CDR3 protein. Of around 340,000 distinct CDR3 sequences listed, about 21% were seen once; the top ten hold 50% to 65%. Sequences were obtained from blood. The V gene is TRBV12-3 or TRBV12-4, the J gene TRBJ2-3, with 8 bases identical to TRBD2. The receptor comes from a woman between 45 and 60 years old with Graves' hyperthyroidism. The CDR3 sequence: CASRPGGALHTQYF. In nucleotides, the CDR3 is TGTGCCAGCAGGCCCGGGGGGGCCTTGCATACGCAGTATTTT.